This T cell receptor (beta chain) was observed in a study of beta chain features in type 1 diabetes. This clone was picked up a small number of times. Reverse transcription of all isolated RNA meant that expressed TCRB transcripts were sequenced. The method was immunoSEQ multiplex PCR; TCRdb's version includes in-frame clones alone and lacks a portion of them. The data contain roughly 150,000 clones, 8.1% of them seen just once; the ten biggest clones take up 0.55% to 0.65%. After removal of 4 bases from V and 2 bases from J, the junction contained 9 bases not matched to a gene. From germline, CDR1 is SGHKS and CDR2 YYEKEE (reference sequence). CDR3 size: 17 residues.

The sequencing input was central memory CD4+ T cells from blood. The TCR was taken from a man between 18 and 35 years old in good health. The chain uses TRBV5-5 and TRBJ2-6, with 7 positions matching TRBD1. CDR3 in DNA: TGTGCCAGCAGCCTCACAGGGGTGTCTGCTGGGGCCAACGTCCTGACTTTC. Its protein is CASSLTGVSAGANVLTF.